This T cell receptor (beta chain) was documented in a study of cytomegalovirus exposure and HLA in healthy donors. This clone was detected only once. Its matching antigen is unknown. The PCR used 60 Vbeta and 13 Jbeta primers. Assay: immunoSEQ multiplex PCR; the TCRdb copy retains only in-frame clones and omits some. The sample carries 65,000 to 75,000 clones, around 77% recorded once. V gave up 6 bases and J gave up 5 bases; unmatched junction bases: 12. This CDR3 spans 16 amino acids. CDR1 and CDR2 (germline): SGHNT, YENEEA. Study results and caveats: Researchers reported in a later analysis that a missense DCLRE1C variant was tied to TCR beta V- and J-gene trimming. TCR beta V segments were, for the most part, productive about 90% or about 30% of the time in an earlier analysis. Rarity characterized most TCR sequences, yet some public TCRs appeared in many donors. A later analysis showed that HLA-associated TCR beta chains had undergone more clonal expansion than equally common others.

This rearrangement joins TRBV11-3 to TRBJ2-1; TRBD1 agrees at 8 bases. Sample: PBMCs. The TCR was taken from a middle-aged man in good health and CMV-seronegative. The CDR3: CASSPLPGQANNEQFF. In DNA, the CDR3 is TGTGCCAGCAGTCCACTTCCGGGACAGGCAAACAATGAGCAGTTCTTC. The complete variable domain, with remaining parts taken from reference TRBV11-3 and TRBJ2-1, reads EAGVVQSPRYKIIEKKQPVAFWCNPISGHNTLYWYLQNLGQGPELLIRYENEEAVDDSQLPKDRFSAERLKGVDSTLKIQPAELGDSAVYLCASSPLPGQANNEQFFGPGTRLTVL.